This T cell receptor beta chain was found in a study of T cell changes during pregnancy in multiple sclerosis. The CDR3 is made up of 16 amino acids. V was pared by 3 bases and J by 2 bases, with 14 bases between. Germline CDR1 is SGHAT and CDR2 is FQNNGV. The method was immunoSEQ multiplex PCR; TCRdb's version includes in-frame clones alone and lacks a portion of them. This table holds about 50,000 clones, about 90% found once. The material sequenced was CD4+ T cells from peripheral blood mononuclear cells, taken in the second trimester of pregnancy. The TCR comes from a female donor with multiple sclerosis, enrolled in a pregnancy study. J is TRBJ1-3 and V is TRBV11-2; tentative D call: TRBD1 (5 bases). The CDR3: CASSLVPGQTGNTIYF. CDR3 bases: TGTGCCAGCAGCTTGGTACCCGGACAAACTGGAAACACCATATATTTT. Based on the CDR3 plus reference TRBV11-2 and TRBJ1-3, the full variable domain is EAGVAQSPRYKIIEKRQSVAFWCNPISGHATLYWYQQILGQGPKLLIQFQNNGVVDDSQLPKDRFSAERLKGVDSTLKIQPAKLEDSAVYLCASSLVPGQTGNTIYFGEGSWLTVV.